This T cell receptor (beta chain) is from a study of cytomegalovirus exposure and HLA in healthy donors. Findings and caveats of the study: The investigators catalogued 150 or so TCR beta chains as cytomegalovirus-associated.

The primer mix had 60 Vbeta and 13 Jbeta primers. Clones were sequenced by immunoSEQ multiplex PCR, and TCRdb holds only the in-frame ones, with some missing. This table has over 100,000 clones, more than 75% appearing once. Donors showed nominal health when sampled, although they likely had unrecorded immune exposures. Comment on this clone: The antigen is unknown.

The ends were cut back, 1 base at V and 6 bases at J, with 12 bases in the middle. The CDR3 is 15 residues long. Germline V gene data show CDR1 as LNHDA and CDR2 as SQIVND (reference sequence). The genes are TRBV19 and TRBJ2-2; no clear D. The source material was PBMCs. This TCR was sampled from a woman aged 25-40 years in good health and CMV-seronegative. The CDR3 nucleotides are TGTGCCAGTAGTATAGGCTCACGGAGTCCCGGGGAGCTGTTTTTT. This encodes CASSIGSRSPGELFF.